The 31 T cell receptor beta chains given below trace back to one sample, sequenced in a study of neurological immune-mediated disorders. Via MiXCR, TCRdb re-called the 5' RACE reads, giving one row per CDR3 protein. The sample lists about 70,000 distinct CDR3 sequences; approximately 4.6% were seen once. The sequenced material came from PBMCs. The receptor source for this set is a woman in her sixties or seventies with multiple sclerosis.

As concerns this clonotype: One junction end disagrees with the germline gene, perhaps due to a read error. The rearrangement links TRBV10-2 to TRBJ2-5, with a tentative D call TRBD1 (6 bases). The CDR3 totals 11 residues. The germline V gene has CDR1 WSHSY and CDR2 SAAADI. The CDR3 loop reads CDSRGSSTQYF. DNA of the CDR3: TGCGACAGCAGGGGCTCTAGTACCCAGTACTTC.

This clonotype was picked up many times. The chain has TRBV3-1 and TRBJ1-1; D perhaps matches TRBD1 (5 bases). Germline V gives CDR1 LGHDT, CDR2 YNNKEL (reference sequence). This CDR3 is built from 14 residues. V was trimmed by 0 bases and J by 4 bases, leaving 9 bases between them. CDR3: CASSQEQDRTEAFF. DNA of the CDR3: TGTGCCAGCAGCCAAGAACAGGACCGCACTGAAGCTTTCTTT. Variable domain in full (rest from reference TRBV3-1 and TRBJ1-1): DTAVSQTPKYLVTQMGNDKSIKCEQNLGHDTMYWYKQDSKKFLKIMFSYNNKELIINETVPNRFSPKSPDKAHLNLHINSLELGDSAVYFCASSQEQDRTEAFFGQGTRLTVV.

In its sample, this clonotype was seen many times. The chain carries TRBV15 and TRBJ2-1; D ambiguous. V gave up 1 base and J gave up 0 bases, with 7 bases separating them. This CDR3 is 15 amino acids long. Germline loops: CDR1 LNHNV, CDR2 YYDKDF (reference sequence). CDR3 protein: CATSRADTSYNEQFF. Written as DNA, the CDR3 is TGTGCCACCAGCAGAGCAGACACCTCCTACAATGAGCAGTTCTTC.

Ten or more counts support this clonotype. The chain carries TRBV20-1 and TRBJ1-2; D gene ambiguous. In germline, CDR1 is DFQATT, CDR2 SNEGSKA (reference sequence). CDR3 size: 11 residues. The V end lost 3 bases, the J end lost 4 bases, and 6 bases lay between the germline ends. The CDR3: CSASSVYGYTF. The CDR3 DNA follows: TGCAGTGCTAGTTCCGTCTATGGCTACACCTTC.

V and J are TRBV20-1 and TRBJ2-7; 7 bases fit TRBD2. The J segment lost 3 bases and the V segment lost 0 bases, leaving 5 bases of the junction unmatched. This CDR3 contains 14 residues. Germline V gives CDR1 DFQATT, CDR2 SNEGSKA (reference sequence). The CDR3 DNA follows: TGCAGTGCTAGAGATGGCCCTAGCGGCTACGAGCAGTACTTC. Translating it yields CSARDGPSGYEQYF.

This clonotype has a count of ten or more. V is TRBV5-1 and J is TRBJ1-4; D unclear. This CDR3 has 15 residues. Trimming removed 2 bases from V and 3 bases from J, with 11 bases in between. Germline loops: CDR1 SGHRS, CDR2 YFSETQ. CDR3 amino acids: CASSFDGPPNEKLFF. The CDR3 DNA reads TGCGCCAGCAGCTTCGACGGTCCTCCTAATGAAAAACTGTTTTTT.

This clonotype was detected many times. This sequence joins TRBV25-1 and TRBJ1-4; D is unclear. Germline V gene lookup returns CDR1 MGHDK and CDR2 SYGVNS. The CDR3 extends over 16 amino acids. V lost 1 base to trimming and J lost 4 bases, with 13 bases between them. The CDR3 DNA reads TGTGCCAGCAGTGAATTTCTCGCCAGGAGTAATGAAAAACTGTTTTTT. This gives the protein CASSEFLARSNEKLFF. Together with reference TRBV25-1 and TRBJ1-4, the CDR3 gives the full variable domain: EADIYQTPRYLVIGTGKKITLECSQTMGHDKMYWYQQDPGMELHLIHYSYGVNSTEKGDLSSESTVSRIRTEHFPLTLESARPSHTSQYLCASSEFLARSNEKLFFGSGTQLSVL.

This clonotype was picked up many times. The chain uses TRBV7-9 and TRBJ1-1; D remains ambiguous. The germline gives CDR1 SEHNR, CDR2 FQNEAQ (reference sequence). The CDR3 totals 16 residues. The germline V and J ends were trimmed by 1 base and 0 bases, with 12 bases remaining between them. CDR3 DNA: TGTGCCAGCAGCTTAGTATTGCCCAGAATGAACACTGAAGCTTTCTTT. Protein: CASSLVLPRMNTEAFF. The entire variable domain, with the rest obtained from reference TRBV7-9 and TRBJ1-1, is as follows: DTGVSQNPRHKITKRGQNVTFRCDPISEHNRLYWYRQTLGQGPEFLTYFQNEAQLEKSRLLSDRFSAERPKGSFSTLEIQRTEQGDSAMYLCASSLVLPRMNTEAFFGQGTRLTVV.

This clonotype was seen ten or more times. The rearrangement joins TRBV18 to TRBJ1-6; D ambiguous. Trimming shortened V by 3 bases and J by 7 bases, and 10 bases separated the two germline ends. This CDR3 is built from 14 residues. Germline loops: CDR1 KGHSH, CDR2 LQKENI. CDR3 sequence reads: CASSPSIRNSPLHF. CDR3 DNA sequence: TGTGCCAGCTCACCCAGCATAAGGAATTCACCCCTCCACTTT.

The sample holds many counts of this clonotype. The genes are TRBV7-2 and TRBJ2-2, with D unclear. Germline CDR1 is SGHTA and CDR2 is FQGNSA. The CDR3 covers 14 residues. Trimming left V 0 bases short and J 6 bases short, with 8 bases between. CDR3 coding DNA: TGTGCCAGCAGCTTAGCCGGTCTGGCCGGGGAGCTGTTTTTT. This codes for CASSLAGLAGELFF. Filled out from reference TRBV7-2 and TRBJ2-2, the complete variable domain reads GAGVSQSPSNKVTEKGKDVELRCDPISGHTALYWYRQSLGQGLEFLIYFQGNSAPDKSGLPSDRFSAERTGGSVSTLTIQRTQQEDSAVYLCASSLAGLAGELFFGEGSRLTVL.

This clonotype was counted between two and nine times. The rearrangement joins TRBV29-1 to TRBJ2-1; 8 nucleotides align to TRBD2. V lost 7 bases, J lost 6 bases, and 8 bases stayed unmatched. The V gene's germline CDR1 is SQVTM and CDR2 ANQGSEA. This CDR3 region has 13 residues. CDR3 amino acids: CSDSPTSGNEQFF. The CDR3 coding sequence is TGCAGCGACTCACCTACTAGCGGCAATGAGCAGTTCTTC.

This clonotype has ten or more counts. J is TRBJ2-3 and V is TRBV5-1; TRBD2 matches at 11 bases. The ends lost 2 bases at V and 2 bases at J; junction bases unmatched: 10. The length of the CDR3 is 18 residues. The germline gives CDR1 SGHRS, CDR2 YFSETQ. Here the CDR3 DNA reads TGCGCCAGCAGCTTTCCGACCGGGACTAGCGGCCCCACAGATACGCAGTATTTT. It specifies CASSFPTGTSGPTDTQYF.

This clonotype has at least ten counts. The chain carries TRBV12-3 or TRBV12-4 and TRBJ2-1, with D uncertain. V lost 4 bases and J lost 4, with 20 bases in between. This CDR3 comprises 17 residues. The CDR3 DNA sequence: TGTGCCAGCAGTTCCACTCTGGGTACGGGTATTTACAATGAGCAGTTCTTC. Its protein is CASSSTLGTGIYNEQFF.

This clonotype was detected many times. For the CDR3, the DNA is TGCAGTGGCGGGACTGGTAGAACATACGAGCAGTACTTC. The encoded protein is CSGGTGRTYEQYF. This sequence joins TRBV20-1 and TRBJ2-7, with TRBD2 as a possible D gene (6 bases). In germline, CDR1 is DFQATT, CDR2 SNEGSKA (reference sequence). CDR3 size: 13 residues. Trimming pared 7 bases from V and 4 bases from J, leaving 17 bases between.

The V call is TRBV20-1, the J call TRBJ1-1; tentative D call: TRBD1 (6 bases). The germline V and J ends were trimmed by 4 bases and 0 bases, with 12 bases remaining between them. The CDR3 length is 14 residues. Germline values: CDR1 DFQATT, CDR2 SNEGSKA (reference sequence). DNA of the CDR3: TGCAGTGCTAAGGGGGGAGGAATGAACACTGAAGCTTTCTTT. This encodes CSAKGGGMNTEAFF.

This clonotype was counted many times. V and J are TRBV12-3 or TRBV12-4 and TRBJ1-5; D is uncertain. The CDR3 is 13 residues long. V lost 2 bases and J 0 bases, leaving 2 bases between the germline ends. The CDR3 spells CASSLISNQPQHF. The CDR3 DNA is TGTGCCAGCAGTTTAATTAGCAATCAGCCCCAGCATTTT.

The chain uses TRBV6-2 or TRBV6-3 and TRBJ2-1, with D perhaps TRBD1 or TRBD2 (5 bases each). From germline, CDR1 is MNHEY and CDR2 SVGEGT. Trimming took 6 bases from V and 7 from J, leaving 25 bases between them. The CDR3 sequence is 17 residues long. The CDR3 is CASRGPRGDRMGNEQFF. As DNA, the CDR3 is TGTGCCAGCAGGGGGCCACGAGGGGATCGGATGGGAAATGAGCAGTTCTTC.

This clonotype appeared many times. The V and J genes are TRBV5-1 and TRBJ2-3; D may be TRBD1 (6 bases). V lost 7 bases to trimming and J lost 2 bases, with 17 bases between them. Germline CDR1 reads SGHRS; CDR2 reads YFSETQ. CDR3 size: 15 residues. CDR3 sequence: CASAPSGALTDTQYF. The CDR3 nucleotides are TGCGCCAGCGCGCCGTCAGGGGCACTCACAGATACGCAGTATTTT.

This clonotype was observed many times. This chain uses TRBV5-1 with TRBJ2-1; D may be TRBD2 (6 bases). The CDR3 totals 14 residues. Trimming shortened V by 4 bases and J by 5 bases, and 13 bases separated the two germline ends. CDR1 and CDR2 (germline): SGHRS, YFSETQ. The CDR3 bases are TGCGCCAGCAGCCGGCTGGGGGGTGACAATGAGCAGTTCTTC. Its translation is CASSRLGGDNEQFF.

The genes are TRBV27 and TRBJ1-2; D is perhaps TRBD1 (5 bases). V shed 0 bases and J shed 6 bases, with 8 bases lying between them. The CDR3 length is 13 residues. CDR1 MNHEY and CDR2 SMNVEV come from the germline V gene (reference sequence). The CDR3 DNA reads TGTGCCAGCAGTTTATCAGGGACCAATGGCTACACCTTC. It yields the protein CASSLSGTNGYTF.

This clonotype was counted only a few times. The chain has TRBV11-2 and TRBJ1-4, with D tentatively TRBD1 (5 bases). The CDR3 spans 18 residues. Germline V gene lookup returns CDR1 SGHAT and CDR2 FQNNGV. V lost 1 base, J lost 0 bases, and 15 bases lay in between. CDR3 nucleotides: TGTGCCAGCAGCTTAGCCGTGACAGCAGTTGCAACTAATGAAAAACTGTTTTTT. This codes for CASSLAVTAVATNEKLFF.

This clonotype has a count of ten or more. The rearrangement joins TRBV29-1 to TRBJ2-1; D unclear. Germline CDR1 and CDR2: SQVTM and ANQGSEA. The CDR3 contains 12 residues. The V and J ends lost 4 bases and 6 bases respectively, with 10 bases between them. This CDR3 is CSVGWGLNEQFF. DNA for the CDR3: TGCAGCGTTGGTTGGGGTCTCAATGAGCAGTTCTTC.

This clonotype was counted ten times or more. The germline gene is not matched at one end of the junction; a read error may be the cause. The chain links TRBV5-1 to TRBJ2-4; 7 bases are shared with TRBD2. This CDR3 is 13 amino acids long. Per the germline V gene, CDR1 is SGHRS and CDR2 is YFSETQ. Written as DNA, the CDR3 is TGCGCCAGCAGCTTGGACGTGGGAGGGGATCTGGACTTC. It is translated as CASSLDVGGDLDF.

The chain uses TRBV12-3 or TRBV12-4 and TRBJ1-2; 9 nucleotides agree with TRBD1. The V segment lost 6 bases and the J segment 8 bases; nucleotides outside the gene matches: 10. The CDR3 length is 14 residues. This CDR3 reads CASRTGQGTHGYTF. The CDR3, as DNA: TGTGCCAGCAGGACGGGACAGGGTACCCACGGCTACACCTTC.

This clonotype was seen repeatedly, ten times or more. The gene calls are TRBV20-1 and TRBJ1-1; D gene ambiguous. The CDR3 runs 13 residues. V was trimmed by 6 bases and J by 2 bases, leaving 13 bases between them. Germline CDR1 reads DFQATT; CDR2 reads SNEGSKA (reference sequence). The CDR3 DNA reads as TGCAGTGCCACTACAGCCCTAAACACTGAAGCTTTCTTT. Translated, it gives CSATTALNTEAFF.

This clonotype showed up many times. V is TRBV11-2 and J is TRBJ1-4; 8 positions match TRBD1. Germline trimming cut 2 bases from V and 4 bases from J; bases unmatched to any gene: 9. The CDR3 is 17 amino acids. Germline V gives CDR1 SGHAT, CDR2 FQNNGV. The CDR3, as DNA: TGTGCCAGCAGCTTAAACGCAGGGGGCTATGATAATGAAAAACTGTTTTTT. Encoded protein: CASSLNAGGYDNEKLFF.

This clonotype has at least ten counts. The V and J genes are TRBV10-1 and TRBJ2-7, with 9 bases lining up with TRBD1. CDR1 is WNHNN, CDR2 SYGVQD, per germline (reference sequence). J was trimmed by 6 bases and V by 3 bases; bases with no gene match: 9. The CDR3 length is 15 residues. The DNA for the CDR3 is TGCGCCAGCAGTGATCCGGGACAGGGTCCCGCCGAGCAGTACTTC. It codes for CASSDPGQGPAEQYF.

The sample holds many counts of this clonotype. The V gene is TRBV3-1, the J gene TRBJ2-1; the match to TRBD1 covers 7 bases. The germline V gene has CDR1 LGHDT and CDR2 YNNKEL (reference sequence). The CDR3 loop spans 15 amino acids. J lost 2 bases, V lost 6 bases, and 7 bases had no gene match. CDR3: CASRHRDSPYNEQFF. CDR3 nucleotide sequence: TGTGCCAGCAGACACCGGGACAGTCCCTACAATGAGCAGTTCTTC.

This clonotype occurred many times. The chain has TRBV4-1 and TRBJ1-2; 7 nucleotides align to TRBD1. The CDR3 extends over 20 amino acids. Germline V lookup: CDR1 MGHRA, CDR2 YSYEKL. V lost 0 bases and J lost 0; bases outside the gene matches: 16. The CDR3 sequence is CASSQDGGRQGRLANYGYTF. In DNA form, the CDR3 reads TGCGCCAGCAGCCAAGACGGAGGGCGACAGGGAAGGTTAGCTAACTATGGCTACACCTTC.

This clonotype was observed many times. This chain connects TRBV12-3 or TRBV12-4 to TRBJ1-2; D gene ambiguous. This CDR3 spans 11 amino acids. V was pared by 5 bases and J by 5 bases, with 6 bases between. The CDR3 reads CASSPDYGYTF. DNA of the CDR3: TGTGCCAGCAGTCCCGATTATGGCTACACCTTC.

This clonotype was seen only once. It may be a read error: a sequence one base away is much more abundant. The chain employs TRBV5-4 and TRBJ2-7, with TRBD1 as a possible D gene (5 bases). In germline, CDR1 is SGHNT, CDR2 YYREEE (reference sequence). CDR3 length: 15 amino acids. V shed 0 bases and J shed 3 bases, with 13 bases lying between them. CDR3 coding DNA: TGTGCCAGCAGCTTGGTGGGTTTGGGGCACTACGAGCAGTACTTC. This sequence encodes CASSLVGLGHYEQYF.